Sequencing of this T cell receptor (beta chain) was carried out in a study of T cells in Graves' hyperthyroidism and ophthalmopathy (dated by TCRdb to between 2017 and 2020). Study-wide context: Peripheral blood samples were taken at the time of initial diagnosis, prior to any treatment. Prospective prediction of ophthalmopathy was tested in an independent validation cohort consisting of fewer than 20 hyperthyroidism patients and some 15 patients who later progressed to ophthalmopathy. Once sampling was done, hyperthyroidism patients were given methimazole at a starting dose of 30 mg daily, whereas ophthalmopathy patients were given high-dose intravenous methylprednisolone. The study also compared thyroid tissue and blood T-cell repertoires from roughly six Graves' hyperthyroidism patients. A discovery cohort of about 96 patients, 43 with Graves' ophthalmopathy and fewer than 65 with stable Graves' hyperthyroidism, was used to find distinguishing TCR V-J signatures. The 100 discovery patients were randomly split 7:3 into training and test sets. According to the paper, TCR Vbeta CDR3 sequencing was carried out on 120 to 150 peripheral blood samples, which came from under 50 ophthalmopathy, under 80 hyperthyroidism and approximately 17 progressor patients. Beyond this particular receptor, the publication reports: No statistical method was used to set the sample size in advance, and investigators knew the group allocation. Most expanded thyroid clonotypes (frequency above 0.001) were also detected in blood, suggesting blood repertoires may reflect thyroid immune responses. In cross-validation, a model built on a 13 V-J signature told ophthalmopathy apart from stable hyperthyroidism with roughly 87% sensitivity and about 81% specificity, and in testing the same model reached 80%/75%. In validation, the model predicted progression to ophthalmopathy with around 71% sensitivity and around 72% specificity, a median of approximately 6.7 months before onset.

Concerning this clonotype itself: Its antigen is currently not known. Base-call qualities are not available, and no considerably larger clone is one nucleotide away.

Stable Graves' hyperthyroidism was defined as the absence of progression to ophthalmopathy over 18 months of follow-up. Hyperthyroidism patients were newly diagnosed, had a disease duration of under 2 months, and were aged 18 to 65 years. Patients with uncontrolled infections, other autoimmune diseases, pregnancy or lactation were excluded. Clinical symptoms, serum thyroxine and TRAb, thyroid ultrasound, and orbital computed tomography formed the basis for the diagnoses. PBMCs were separated from around 9.1 ml of fresh peripheral blood using Ficoll-Paque density gradient centrifugation. Total RNA was extracted using Trizol reagent, and RNA quality was assessed on an Agilent 2100 Bioanalyzer. Trimming at the junction amounts to 3 bases on V and 1 base on J, and the germline ends lie 11 bases apart. The germline V gene specifies SGHVS as CDR1 and FQNEAQ as CDR2. The CDR3 runs 15 residues from the cysteine to the phenylalanine. The entry retains the CDR3 DNA only, 45 bases that are in frame from base 1.

The TCR beta CDR3 regions were amplified from RNA transcripts. A first-round RT-PCR of the TCR CDR3 used the HTBI primer set with the Qiagen OneStep RT-PCR kit. Libraries were constructed in a second round of multiplex PCR, after which size selection and purification were carried out. Sequencing of the libraries was done on an Illumina HiSeq2000 using paired-end 100 bp reads. Concerning the study's data processing: SOAPnuke was used to process the raw data, with reads discarded if the reads contained adapters or uncalled bases, had a mean Phred below 15, or lacked an exact constant-primer or identifier match. High-quality paired reads were merged using COPE v1.2.5, and each unique nucleotide sequence was defined as a clonotype. Clonotypes were aligned to IMGT TRBV, TRBD and TRBJ reference segments using MiTCR v1.1. The analysis included only V-J combinations with a frequency above 0.0001, which together covered roughly 99% of the repertoires. A TCS score was defined as the ratio between F50 (clonal expansion) and ExV (chaos), using BLOSUM62-based TCRdist between CDR3 peptides within each V-J. Welch's t-statistics and random forest reduced several hundred V-J features to under 15, which were used in a naive Bayes classifier (R e1071). TCRdb took the public reads, trimmed them with fastp at Q25, ran MiXCR for clone calling and kept in-frame beta chains. Every entry covers one CDR3 protein and lists the most common genes and DNA from its rows. TCRdb's processing, not the authors' own work, is the source of the V and J calls. A total of fewer than 700,000 distinct CDR3 sequences appear in this sample, about 17% of them only once. The top ten clones comprise 3.8% of the sample.

The source is a woman aged 30 to 39 with Graves' hyperthyroidism. Recombination connected TRBV7-8 to TRBJ2-3; no confident D gene assignment can be made. The sample comprised blood. The bases read TGTGCCAGCAGCTTGACGTTTCGGGGCACAGATACGCAGTATTTT. This gives the protein CASSLTFRGTDTQYF.